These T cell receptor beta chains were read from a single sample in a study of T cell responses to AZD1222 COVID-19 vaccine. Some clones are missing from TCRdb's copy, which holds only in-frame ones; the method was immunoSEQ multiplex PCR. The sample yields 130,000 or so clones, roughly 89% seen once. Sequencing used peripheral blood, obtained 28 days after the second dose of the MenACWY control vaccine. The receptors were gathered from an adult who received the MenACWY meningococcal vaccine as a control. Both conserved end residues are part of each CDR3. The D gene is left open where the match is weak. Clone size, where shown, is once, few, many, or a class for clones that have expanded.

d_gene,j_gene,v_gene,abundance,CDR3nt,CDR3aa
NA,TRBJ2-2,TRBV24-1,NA,TGTGCCACCAGCCAGTACACCGGGGAGCTGTTTTTT,CATSQYTGELFF
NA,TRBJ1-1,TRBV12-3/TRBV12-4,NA,TGTGCCAGCAGTTTTTCGGGGGACACTGAAGCTTTCTTT,CASSFSGDTEAFF
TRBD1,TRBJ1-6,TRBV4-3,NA,TGCGCCAGCAGCCAGAACCCGGGACAGGGTGATTCACCCCTCCACTTT,CASSQNPGQGDSPLHF
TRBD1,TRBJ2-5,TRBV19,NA,TGTGCCAGTAGTACAGCCGGGACAGGGATTACGGAGACCCAGTACTTC,CASSTAGTGITETQYF
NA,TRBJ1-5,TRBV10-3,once,TGTGCCATCAGTGAGTCTAGGGGAGATCAGCCCCAGCATTTT,CAISESRGDQPQHF
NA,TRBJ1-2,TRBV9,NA,TGTGCCAGCAGCGTAGGTTCCCAGACCTATGGCTACACCTTC,CASSVGSQTYGYTF
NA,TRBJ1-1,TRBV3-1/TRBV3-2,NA,TGTGCCAGCAGCCAAGAGGGAGGGCTAATGAACACTGAAGCTTTCTTT,CASSQEGGLMNTEAFF
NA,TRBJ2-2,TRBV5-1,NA,TGCGCCAGCAGCTCAATGACAGGGAACACCGGGGAGCTGTTTTTT,CASSSMTGNTGELFF
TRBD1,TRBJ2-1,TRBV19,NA,TGTGCCAGTAGTCTCGCTGGGGGACAGGAGTACAATGAGCAGTTCTTC,CASSLAGGQEYNEQFF
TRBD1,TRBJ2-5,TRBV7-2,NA,TGTGCCAGCAGCTTAGGACAGGGGGCCCAGACCCAGTACTTC,CASSLGQGAQTQYF
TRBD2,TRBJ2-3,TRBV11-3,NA,TGTGCCAGCAGCGCCGATACTGGGACTAGCGGATCAGATACGCAGTATTTT,CASSADTGTSGSDTQYF
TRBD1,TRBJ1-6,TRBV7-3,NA,TGTGCCAGCAGCGAGTCCCAGGGACAGCCCATCCACTTT,CASSESQGQPIHF
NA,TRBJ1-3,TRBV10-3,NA,TGTGCCATCAGTGGGGCGTCTGGAAACACCATATATTTT,CAISGASGNTIYF
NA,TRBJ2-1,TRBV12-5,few,TGTGCTAGTATGGGGGGCAACCGGCTTGAGCAGTTCTTC,CASMGGNRLEQFF
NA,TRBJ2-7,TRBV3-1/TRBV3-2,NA,TGTGCCAGCAGCCAAGATGTCTACGAGCAGTACTTC,CASSQDVYEQYF
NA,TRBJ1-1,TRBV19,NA,TGTGCCAGTAGTATAAATGGGTGGACTGAAGCTTTCTTT,CASSINGWTEAFF
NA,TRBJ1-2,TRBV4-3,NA,TGCGCCAGCAGCCAAGACAAGGACGGGACCCTGGGGTATGGCTACACCTTC,CASSQDKDGTLGYGYTF
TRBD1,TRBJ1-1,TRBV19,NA,TGTGCCAGTAGTACGGACAGGGAAAGGACTGAAGCTTTCTTT,CASSTDRERTEAFF
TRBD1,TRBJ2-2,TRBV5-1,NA,TGCGCCAGCAGCTGGAGGGGGACAGGGGAAGTCGGGGAGCTGTTTTTT,CASSWRGTGEVGELFF
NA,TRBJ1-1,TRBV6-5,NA,TGTGCCAGCAGCCGGCAGACCATGAACACTGAAGCTTTCTTT,CASSRQTMNTEAFF
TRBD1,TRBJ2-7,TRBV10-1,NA,TGCGCCAGCAGTGATACGGGACAGGGAGGCGAGCAGTACTTC,CASSDTGQGGEQYF
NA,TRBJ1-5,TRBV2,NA,TGTGCCAGCAGTGAAATGGTTAGCAATCAGCCCCAGCATTTT,CASSEMVSNQPQHF
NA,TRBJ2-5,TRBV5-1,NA,TGCGCCAGCAGCTCCGCCCCTCAACAGACCCAGTACTTC,CASSSAPQQTQYF
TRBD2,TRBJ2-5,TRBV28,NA,TGTGCCAGCAGTACGCCTAGGGAGGGGAGGCAAGAGACCCAGTACTTC,CASSTPREGRQETQYF
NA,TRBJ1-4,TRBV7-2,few,TGTGCCAGCAGCTATTTTCCCTGGGCAGTCAATGAAAAACTGTTTTTT,CASSYFPWAVNEKLFF
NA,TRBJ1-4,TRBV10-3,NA,TGTGCCATCAGTGAGCTCGGGGGCATTAATGAAAAACTGTTTTTT,CAISELGGINEKLFF
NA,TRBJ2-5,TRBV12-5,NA,TGTGCTAGTGGTCCCCCCGCAGGGGCGGAGGAGACCCAGTACTTC,CASGPPAGAEETQYF
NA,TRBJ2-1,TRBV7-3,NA,TGTGCCAGCAGCTTAAGCGGGGGCGTTTACAATGAGCAGTTCTTC,CASSLSGGVYNEQFF
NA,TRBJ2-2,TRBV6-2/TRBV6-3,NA,TGTGCCAGCAGTTGGATGGGGGGCGCGGGCACCGGGGAGCTGTTTTTT,CASSWMGGAGTGELFF
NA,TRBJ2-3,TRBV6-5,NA,TGTGCCAGCGTTGAAAGGGGCGCGGGCACAGATACGCAGTATTTT,CASVERGAGTDTQYF
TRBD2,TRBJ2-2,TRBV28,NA,TGTGCCAGCAGCAGCGGGGGGCAGGACACCGGGGAGCTGTTTTTT,CASSSGGQDTGELFF
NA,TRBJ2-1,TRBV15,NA,TGTGCCACCAGCAGAGAATGGAGAGAATCCTACAATGAGCAGTTCTTC,CATSREWRESYNEQFF
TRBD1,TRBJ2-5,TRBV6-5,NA,TGTGCCAGCAGGAGAACCGGGACAGGGGAAGAGACCCAGTACTTC,CASRRTGTGEETQYF
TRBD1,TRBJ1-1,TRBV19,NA,TGTGCCAGTACCCCAGGGGGCATGAACACTGAAGCTTTCTTT,CASTPGGMNTEAFF
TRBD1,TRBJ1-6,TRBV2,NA,TGTGCCAGATCCGTGGGCCCGGGACAGGGGCAGGGGGATTCACCCCTCCACTTT,CARSVGPGQGQGDSPLHF
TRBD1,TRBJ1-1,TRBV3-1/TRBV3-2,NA,TGTGCCAGCAGCCAAGAAGACAGGGCCGGTGAAGCTTTCTTT,CASSQEDRAGEAFF
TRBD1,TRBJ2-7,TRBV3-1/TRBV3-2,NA,TGTGCCAGCAGCCCGTGGACAGGGCCCTACGAGCAGTACTTC,CASSPWTGPYEQYF
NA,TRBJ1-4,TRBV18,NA,TGTGCCAGCTCACTACAAGACAGTTCGACTAATGAAAAACTGTTTTTT,CASSLQDSSTNEKLFF
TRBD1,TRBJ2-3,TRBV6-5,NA,TGTGCCAGCGGGGACAGGGAAATCGATACGCAGTATTTT,CASGDREIDTQYF
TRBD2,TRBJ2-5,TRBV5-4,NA,TGTGCCAGCAGCTCATCCCGACTAGCGGGGGGCCCTAATCAAGAGACCCAGTACTTC,CASSSSRLAGGPNQETQYF
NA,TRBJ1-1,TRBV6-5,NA,TGTGCCAGCAGTCCCACACGAAGCACTGAAGCTTTCTTT,CASSPTRSTEAFF
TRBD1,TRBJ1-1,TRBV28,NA,TGTGCCAGCAGTCCGCGACAGGGAAGGACTGAAGCTTTCTTT,CASSPRQGRTEAFF
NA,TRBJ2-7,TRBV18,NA,TGTGCCAGCTCCCCTCAAGGTGGACACACCTACGAGCAGTACTTC,CASSPQGGHTYEQYF
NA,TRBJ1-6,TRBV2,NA,TGTGCCAGCCAGGGTAATAATTCACCCCTCCACTTT,CASQGNNSPLHF
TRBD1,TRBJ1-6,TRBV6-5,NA,TGTGCCAGCAAGGACAGGGCGGGGGGTTCACCCCTCCACTTT,CASKDRAGGSPLHF